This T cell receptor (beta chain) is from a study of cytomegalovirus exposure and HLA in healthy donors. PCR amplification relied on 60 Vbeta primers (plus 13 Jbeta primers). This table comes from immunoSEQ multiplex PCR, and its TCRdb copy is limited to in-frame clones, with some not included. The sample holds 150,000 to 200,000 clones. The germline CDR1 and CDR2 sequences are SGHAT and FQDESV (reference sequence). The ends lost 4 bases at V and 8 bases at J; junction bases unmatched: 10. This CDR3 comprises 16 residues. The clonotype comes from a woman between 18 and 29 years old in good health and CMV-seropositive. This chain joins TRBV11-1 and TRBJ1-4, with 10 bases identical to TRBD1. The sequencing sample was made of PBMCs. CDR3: CASSSIAGTGVEKLFF. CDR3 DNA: TGTGCCAGCAGCTCTATCGCCGGGACAGGGGTCGAAAAACTGTTTTTT.